The clone carrying this T cell receptor (beta chain) was seen ten or more times. Its target is unknown. This sample is drawn from a study of T-cell memory formation after mild COVID-19. Whole-study findings and limits: Whereas later expanders leaned CD4+, clones contracting day 15 to 85 showed a balanced CD4/CD8 makeup.

With V trimmed by 1 base and J by 0 bases, 3 bases remained unmatched. The CDR3 has 16 amino acids. Germline CDR1 is SGHVS and CDR2 is FQNEAQ. TCRdb independently ran MiXCR on the 5' RACE reads; one entry per CDR3 protein. Of around 200,000 distinct CDR3 sequences listed, roughly 27% are singletons. This TCR was recovered from an adult woman who had mild COVID-19 (a few samples of this study predate the infection). Cell type and time point are not known. The source material was PBMCs or a T cell subset sorted from them (not recorded which). This rearrangement joins TRBV7-8 to TRBJ2-1; 7 positions match TRBD2. In DNA form, the CDR3 reads TGTGCCAGCAGCTTAGGCGGGAGAGGCTCCTACAATGAGCAGTTCTTC. Protein sequence: CASSLGGRGSYNEQFF.